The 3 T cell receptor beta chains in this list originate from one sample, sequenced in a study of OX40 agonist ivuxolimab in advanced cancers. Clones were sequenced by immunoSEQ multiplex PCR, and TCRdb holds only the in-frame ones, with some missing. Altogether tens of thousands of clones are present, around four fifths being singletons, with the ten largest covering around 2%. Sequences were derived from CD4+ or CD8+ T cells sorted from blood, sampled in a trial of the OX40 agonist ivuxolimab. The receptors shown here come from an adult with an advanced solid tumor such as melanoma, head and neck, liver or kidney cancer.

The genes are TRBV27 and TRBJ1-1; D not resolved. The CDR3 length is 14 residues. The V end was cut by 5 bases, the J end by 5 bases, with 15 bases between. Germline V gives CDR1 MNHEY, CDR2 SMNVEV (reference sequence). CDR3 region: CASSRNGVRTEAFF. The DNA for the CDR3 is TGTGCCAGCAGTCGTAATGGGGTGAGAACTGAAGCTTTCTTT.

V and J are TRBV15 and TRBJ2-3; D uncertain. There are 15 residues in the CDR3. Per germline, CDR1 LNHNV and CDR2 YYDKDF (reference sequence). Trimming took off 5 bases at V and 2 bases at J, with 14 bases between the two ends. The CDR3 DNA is TGTGCCACCAGCCTCGGTACCGCGTCCACAGATACGCAGTATTTT. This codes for CATSLGTASTDTQYF.

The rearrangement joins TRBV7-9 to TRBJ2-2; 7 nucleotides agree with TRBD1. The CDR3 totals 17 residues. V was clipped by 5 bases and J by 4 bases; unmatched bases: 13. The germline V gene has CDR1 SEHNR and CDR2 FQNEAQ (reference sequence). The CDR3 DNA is TGTGCCAGCAGCCGGGAAATTGGGACAGTAACCACCGGGGAGCTGTTTTTT. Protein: CASSREIGTVTTGELFF.